The 11 T cell receptor beta chains presented below share a single source sample, sequenced in a study of blood T cells in healthy people across ages. The second PCR ran about 6 to 11 cycles with a sample-barcoded 5' primer and J-beta primers. TCRdb used MiXCR to reprocess the 5' RACE reads, holding one entry per CDR3 protein. The sample yields fewer than 900,000 distinct CDR3 sequences, more than 40% seen once. Sequencing was done on a sample of blood. All receptors derive from an older woman in good health.

The V gene is TRBV12-3 or TRBV12-4, the J gene TRBJ2-7; D ambiguous. V lost 5 bases and J lost 6, with 14 bases in between. CDR3 length equals 13 residues. CDR3 sequence: CASSPAVRIEQYF. The CDR3 nucleotides read TGTGCCAGCAGTCCCGCGGTTAGGATCGAGCAGTACTTC.

This chain uses TRBV6-2 or TRBV6-3 with TRBJ2-1, with 9 bases matching TRBD2. The J call is doubtful: the DNA matches TRBJ2-7 better. The CDR3 is 16 residues long. Germline V gene lookup returns CDR1 MNHEY and CDR2 SVGEGT. In DNA, the CDR3 is TGTGCCAGCAGTTACGCTAGCGGGGCTACCTACAATGAGCAGTACTTC. This encodes CASSYASGATYNEQYF.

This clonotype was picked up a small number of times. The V gene is TRBV6-5, the J gene TRBJ1-2, with 8 bases fitting TRBD1. The CDR3 covers 14 residues. Germline assignment: CDR1 MNHEY and CDR2 SVGAGI. V dropped 6 bases and J dropped 7; count of bases not matched to a gene: 10. CDR3 coding DNA: TGTGCCAGCAGGCAACCGGGACAGGTCTGTGGCTACACCTTC. The encoded protein is CASRQPGQVCGYTF.

The CDR3 loop reads CSARDSLSGRADTQYF. The CDR3 DNA follows: TGCAGTGCTAGAGATTCTCTGAGCGGGAGAGCAGATACGCAGTATTTT. This chain links TRBV20-1 with TRBJ2-3; TRBD2 matches at 8 bases. In germline, CDR1 is DFQATT, CDR2 SNEGSKA (reference sequence). The V segment lost 0 bases and the J segment 4 bases; nucleotides outside the gene matches: 9. This CDR3 contains 16 residues.

This clonotype was counted a single time. At one end the junction does not follow the germline gene, possibly because of a read error. CDR3 protein: CSARDPSGASVLTF. The DNA of the CDR3 is TGCAGTGCTAGAGACCCAAGCGGGGCCAGCGTCCTGACTTTC. V is TRBV20-1 and J is TRBJ2-6; 7 bases map to TRBD2. Germline V CDR1 and CDR2: DFQATT, SNEGSKA (reference sequence). CDR3 size: 14 residues.

The chain recombines TRBV6-5 with TRBJ2-7, with TRBD1 identical over 10 bases. This CDR3 region has 14 residues. V was pared by 4 bases and J by 5 bases, with 5 bases of the junction left unmatched. Germline-derived CDR1 and CDR2 are MNHEY and SVGAGI. CDR3 region: CASSWDRGSNEQYF. For the CDR3, the DNA is TGTGCCAGCAGTTGGGACAGGGGATCGAACGAGCAGTACTTC.

This clonotype was counted between two and nine times. The genes are TRBV5-1 and TRBJ1-1, with a tentative D call TRBD1 (6 bases). The CDR3 sequence is 13 residues long. Trimming cost V 9 bases and J 1 base, with 13 bases left between them. Germline V gives CDR1 SGHRS, CDR2 YFSETQ. The CDR3 loop is CATRQDSNTEAFF. As DNA, the CDR3 is TGCGCCACCCGACAGGATTCGAACACTGAAGCTTTCTTT.

The chain joins TRBV9 to TRBJ2-3; D is ambiguous. This CDR3 is built from 14 residues. CDR1 and CDR2 from the germline V gene are SGDLS and YYNGEE. V dropped 1 base and J dropped 6 bases, with 12 bases sitting between them. CDR3 in DNA: TGTGCCAGCAGCGTAAGACTTTTCACGGATACGCAGTATTTT. The encoded protein is CASSVRLFTDTQYF.

This clonotype was recorded a few times. This chain's CDR3 is CASSSQGTSRLQSSYEQYF. The CDR3 nucleotides are TGTGCCAGCAGCTCCCAGGGGACTAGCAGGCTTCAAAGCTCCTACGAGCAGTACTTC. The chain joins TRBV11-2 to TRBJ2-7; the match to TRBD2 covers 9 bases. V lost 4 bases and J lost 0; bases outside the gene matches: 16. The CDR3 sequence is 19 residues long. The germline V gene has CDR1 SGHAT and CDR2 FQNNGV.

The V gene is TRBV7-9, the J gene TRBJ2-7; TRBD2 is a possible D gene (6 bases). The CDR3 contains 17 residues. V was cut by 2 bases and J by 4 bases, with 21 bases left in between. Germline values: CDR1 SEHNR, CDR2 FQNEAQ (reference sequence). In DNA form, the CDR3 reads TGTGCCAGCAGCTTATTTTCGGGACGGGGGAGACTATACGAGCAGTACTTC. Translation: CASSLFSGRGRLYEQYF.

In nucleotides, the CDR3 is TGTGCCAGCAGCTTCCGGACAGGGTCGACAGATACGCAGTATTTT. Translating gives CASSFRTGSTDTQYF. The chain is built from TRBV7-8 and TRBJ2-3; 8 nucleotides match TRBD1. The CDR3 loop spans 15 amino acids. With 3 bases clipped from V and 3 bases from J, the junction kept 5 bases outside the gene matches. The germline CDR1 and CDR2 sequences are SGHVS and FQNEAQ.